One sample yielded the 31 T cell receptor beta chains listed below, sequenced in a study of T cell responses to AZD1222 COVID-19 vaccine. TCRdb keeps only in-frame clones here, not all; method: immunoSEQ multiplex PCR. Here the sample spans about 180,000 clones, 75% to 90% being singletons. The specimen comprised peripheral blood, sampled on day 0 of AZD1222 vaccination. These receptors originate from an adult in good health.

The chain is built from TRBV25-1 and TRBJ2-6; TRBD2 might be the D (6 bases). This CDR3 has 18 residues. V was shortened by 0 bases and J by 3 bases, with 15 bases between the two germline ends. The V gene's germline CDR1 is MGHDK and CDR2 SYGVNS. This CDR3 reads CASSEYGRREGGANVLTF. For the CDR3, the DNA is TGTGCCAGCAGTGAATATGGTCGGAGGGAAGGTGGGGCCAACGTCCTGACTTTC.

This clone has only one observation. The chain combines TRBV6-5 with TRBJ1-4; no reliable D call. There are 10 residues in the CDR3. The V end lost 8 bases, the J end lost 7 bases, and 5 bases lay between the germline ends. Germline CDR1 and CDR2: MNHEY and SVGAGI. CDR3 region: CASSSEKLFF. CDR3 coding DNA: TGTGCCAGCTCAAGTGAAAAACTGTTTTTT.

The J gene is TRBJ1-1, the V gene TRBV2; D remains ambiguous. The CDR3 extends over 17 amino acids. V was shortened by 5 bases and J by 4 bases, with 23 bases between the two germline ends. Germline V gives CDR1 SNHLY, CDR2 FYNNEI. CDR3 DNA sequence: TGTGCCAGCAGTAAAGATACCCGCGGAGGTAAGGGCACTGAAGCTTTCTTT. It codes for CASSKDTRGGKGTEAFF.

V usage is TRBV28 and J usage is TRBJ2-7; perhaps TRBD1 as D (6 bases). The CDR3 spans 15 residues. CDR1 and CDR2 (germline): MDHEN, SYDVKM. V shed 5 bases and J shed 0 bases, with 14 bases lying between them. CDR3 residues: CASSPGDLSSYEQYV. The DNA of the CDR3 is TGTGCCAGCAGTCCAGGGGACCTAAGCTCCTACGAGCAGTACGTC.

V usage is TRBV12-3 or TRBV12-4 and J usage is TRBJ2-7; D remains ambiguous. The CDR3 is 12 amino acids. V was shortened by 3 bases and J by 2 bases, with 5 bases between the two germline ends. DNA for the CDR3: TGTGCCAGCAGTTTTTTGGCCTACGAGCAGTACTTC. Its protein is CASSFLAYEQYF.

J is TRBJ1-1 and V is TRBV6-5; no definite D call. Per the germline V gene, CDR1 is MNHEY and CDR2 is SVGAGI. V lost 7 bases, J lost 3 bases, and 6 bases lay in between. The length of the CDR3 is 11 residues. The chain's CDR3 is CASTSHTEAFF. CDR3 coding DNA: TGTGCCAGCACTAGTCACACTGAAGCTTTCTTT.

The rearrangement uses TRBV7-8 and TRBJ1-1, with 7 bases that match TRBD1. Germline V gene lookup returns CDR1 SGHVS and CDR2 FQNEAQ. This CDR3 spans 16 amino acids. The trim removed 5 bases at V and 4 bases at J, leaving 13 bases unmatched. The CDR3 sequence is CASSGTEGAFGTEAFF. In DNA, the CDR3 is TGTGCCAGCAGCGGAACGGAGGGGGCCTTTGGCACTGAAGCTTTCTTT.

This clone was picked up one time. The chain uses TRBV28 and TRBJ1-2; TRBD1 matches 7 bases. Germline values: CDR1 MDHEN, CDR2 SYDVKM. The CDR3 is 18 amino acids. V lost 6 bases and J lost 2; bases outside the gene matches: 18. The CDR3 protein is CASRTLIRRDRPNYGYTF. The DNA of the CDR3 is TGTGCCAGCAGAACACTAATCAGAAGGGACAGACCGAACTATGGCTACACCTTC.

This clone was detected many times. This chain links TRBV29-1 with TRBJ2-1, with D possibly TRBD1 on 6 matching bases. Trimming shortened V by 5 bases and J by 7 bases, and 12 bases separated the two germline ends. CDR3 size: 12 residues. In germline, CDR1 is SQVTM, CDR2 ANQGSEA. The CDR3 DNA follows: TGCAGCGTTCGCAGGGGAATGAATGAGCAGTTCTTC. It yields the protein CSVRRGMNEQFF.

The chain couples TRBV5-4 to TRBJ2-5; 14 bases are shared with TRBD2. With 3 bases clipped from V and 7 bases from J, the junction kept 14 bases outside the gene matches. This CDR3 has 18 amino acids. Germline loops: CDR1 SGHNT, CDR2 YYREEE (reference sequence). CDR3 sequence: CASSSGTSGGIGWGTQYF. CDR3 nucleotide sequence: TGTGCCAGCAGCTCGGGGACTAGCGGGGGCATCGGCTGGGGGACCCAGTACTTC.

This clone has just a few counts. The rearrangement uses TRBV5-1 and TRBJ2-2; 7 nucleotides line up with TRBD1. The V gene's germline CDR1 is SGHRS and CDR2 YFSETQ. CDR3 length equals 16 residues. Trimming took 0 bases from V and 4 from J; bases not matched to a gene: 6. This CDR3 is CASSLVQGEGTGELFF. The CDR3 region has the DNA TGCGCCAGCAGCTTGGTCCAGGGGGAAGGCACCGGGGAGCTGTTTTTT.

The V call is TRBV5-4, the J call TRBJ2-2; D possibly corresponds to TRBD1 (5 bases). CDR3 length: 13 amino acids. Per germline, CDR1 SGHNT and CDR2 YYREEE (reference sequence). Trimming took 2 bases from V and 5 from J, leaving 7 bases between them. Here the CDR3 reads CASSLQDTGELFF. The CDR3 DNA follows: TGTGCCAGCAGCTTACAGGATACCGGGGAGCTGTTTTTT.

The table lists this clone with a count of one. This chain connects TRBV12-3 or TRBV12-4 to TRBJ2-1; D remains ambiguous. The CDR3 spans 11 residues. The germline V and J ends were trimmed by 6 bases and 7 bases, with 7 bases remaining between them. The CDR3 coding sequence is TGTGCCAGCAGGGCCCAGAATGAGCAGTTCTTC. Protein: CASRAQNEQFF.

The CDR3 DNA follows: TGTGCCAGCGGGGGACAGGGTAATTCACCCCTCCACTTT. It specifies CASGGQGNSPLHF. The chain couples TRBV7-9 to TRBJ1-6, with 9 bases that match TRBD1. V trimming: 8 bases; J trimming: 6 bases; junction bases outside the gene matches: 2. Germline V gene data show CDR1 as SEHNR and CDR2 as FQNEAQ (reference sequence). The CDR3 consists of 13 residues.

This sequence joins TRBV7-2 and TRBJ2-6; D is undetermined. There are 14 residues in the CDR3. Germline V CDR1 and CDR2: SGHTA, FQGNSA. V shed 4 bases and J shed 2 bases, with 6 bases lying between them. The CDR3 DNA follows: TGTGCCAGCAGCTCCCCCCCTGGGGCCAACGTCCTGACTTTC. The encoded protein is CASSSPPGANVLTF. The full variable domain, with the rest looked up from reference TRBV7-2 and TRBJ2-6, is GAGVSQSPSNKVTEKGKDVELRCDPISGHTALYWYRQSLGQGLEFLIYFQGNSAPDKSGLPSDRFSAERTGGSVSTLTIQRTQQEDSAVYLCASSSPPGANVLTFGAGSRLTVL.

The chain uses TRBV6-2 or TRBV6-3 and TRBJ2-3; D possibly matches TRBD1 or TRBD2 (5 bases each). Trimming pared 4 bases from V and 0 bases from J, leaving 11 bases between. The germline CDR1 and CDR2 sequences are MNHEY and SVGEGT. This CDR3 is built from 15 residues. In DNA, the CDR3 is TGTGCCAGCAGTTCCGGGACGACAAGCACAGATACGCAGTATTTT. Its translation is CASSSGTTSTDTQYF.

The chain recombines TRBV2 with TRBJ1-3, with 7 bases that match TRBD1. CDR3 length equals 17 residues. V lost 2 bases and J lost 4; bases outside the gene matches: 11. Germline V lookup: CDR1 SNHLY, CDR2 FYNNEI. The CDR3 DNA reads TGTGCCAGCAGTGAAAGGTTCGACAGGGCATCAGGAAACACCATATATTTT. Its protein product is CASSERFDRASGNTIYF.

The chain couples TRBV7-3 to TRBJ2-5; no definite D call. Per the germline V gene, CDR1 is SGHTA and CDR2 is FQGTGA. The CDR3 is 13 residues long. V was clipped by 2 bases and J by 3 bases, with 7 bases between them. CDR3 sequence (DNA): TGTGCCAGCAGCTTATCGGCCGAAGAGACCCAGTACTTC. It specifies CASSLSAEETQYF.

V is TRBV19 and J is TRBJ2-1; D call uncertain. Trimming removed 2 bases at V and 3 bases at J, with 5 bases between. Germline assignment: CDR1 LNHDA and CDR2 SQIVND (reference sequence). The CDR3 extends over 13 amino acids. CDR3 sequence reads: CASSIFHYNEQFF. The CDR3 nucleotides are TGTGCCAGTAGTATATTCCACTACAATGAGCAGTTCTTC.

This clone was recorded only once. The rearrangement uses TRBV7-2 and TRBJ2-1, with 7 positions matching TRBD2. This CDR3 has 15 residues. Looked up from germline, CDR1 is SGHTA and CDR2 is FQGNSA. V lost 5 bases and J lost 4; bases outside the gene matches: 8. The CDR3 nucleotides read TGTGCCAGCAGCCCCGTGGGGGGGGGTTACAATGAGCAGTTCTTC. As protein: CASSPVGGGYNEQFF. Variable domain in full (rest from reference TRBV7-2 and TRBJ2-1): GAGVSQSPSNKVTEKGKDVELRCDPISGHTALYWYRQSLGQGLEFLIYFQGNSAPDKSGLPSDRFSAERTGGSVSTLTIQRTQQEDSAVYLCASSPVGGGYNEQFFGPGTRLTVL.

The chain uses TRBV23-1 and TRBJ2-3; D gene unclear. TRBV23-1 is known as an ORF, though its function is uncertain. With 0 bases removed from V and 2 bases from J, the gap between germline ends came to 15 bases. The CDR3 spans 17 residues. CDR3 sequence (DNA): TGCGCCAGCAGTCAATCTAAACGGAGAGGTTCCACAGATACGCAGTATTTT. This translates into CASSQSKRRGSTDTQYF.

The rearrangement uses TRBV4-1 and TRBJ2-2; D gene ambiguous. The CDR3 length is 17 residues. The V and J ends lost 3 bases and 0 bases respectively, with 14 bases between them. Germline assignment: CDR1 MGHRA and CDR2 YSYEKL. CDR3 DNA: TGCGCCAGCAGCCACCCGCCCCGGCTAGCGAACACCGGGGAGCTGTTTTTT. Protein product: CASSHPPRLANTGELFF.

The chain has TRBV5-6 and TRBJ1-2, with D perhaps TRBD1 (6 bases). CDR3 length: 14 residues. The V end was cut by 1 base, the J end by 4 bases, with 11 bases between. Looked up from germline, CDR1 is SGHDT and CDR2 is YYEEEE. CDR3 sequence: CASSLTGARYGYTF. DNA of the CDR3: TGTGCCAGCAGCTTGACGGGGGCGCGCTATGGCTACACCTTC.

The chain employs TRBV4-1 and TRBJ2-3; 7 positions match TRBD2. This CDR3 contains 15 residues. The germline V gene has CDR1 MGHRA and CDR2 YSYEKL. J was trimmed by 0 bases and V by 3 bases; bases with no gene match: 3. The CDR3 here is CASSHRLASTDTQYF. CDR3 nucleotide sequence: TGCGCCAGCAGCCACAGACTAGCCAGCACAGATACGCAGTATTTT.

J is TRBJ1-4 and V is TRBV5-1; tentatively, D is TRBD1 (5 bases). Germline V lookup: CDR1 SGHRS, CDR2 YFSETQ. There are 14 residues in the CDR3. Trimming cost V 0 bases and J 4 bases, with 7 bases left between them. This CDR3 reads CASSLGQLNEKLFF. CDR3 nucleotides: TGCGCCAGCAGCTTGGGACAGCTTAATGAAAAACTGTTTTTT.

As concerns this clone: One end of the junction is discordant with germline, which a read error may explain. The genes are TRBV4-2 and TRBJ1-2; D possibly corresponds to TRBD1 (6 bases). The CDR3 runs to 11 residues. CDR1 and CDR2 from the germline V gene are LGHNA and YNFKEQ. The CDR3 nucleotides read TGTGCCAGCAGGCAAGGGGGGAGTCACACCTTC. Its protein is CASRQGGSHTF.

CDR3 nucleotides: TGCGCCAGCAGCCAAGACCCCAACAGTATTCGGGGCAATCAGCCCCAGCATTTT. It translates to CASSQDPNSIRGNQPQHF. V and J are TRBV4-1 and TRBJ1-5; D is unclear. This CDR3 is 18 amino acids long. From germline, CDR1 is MGHRA and CDR2 YSYEKL. V was pared by 0 bases and J by 2 bases, with 17 bases between.

This chain connects TRBV10-3 to TRBJ1-2; no definite D call. The V end lost 7 bases, the J end lost 1 base, and 13 bases lay between the germline ends. The CDR3 length is 14 residues. Germline CDR1 reads ENHRY; CDR2 reads SYGVKD. The DNA for the CDR3 is TGTGCCATCACCCAGACTGTAGGTAACTATGGCTACACCTTC. Its translation: CAITQTVGNYGYTF.

As DNA, the CDR3 is TGTGCCAGCAGTGACTCCCGGAGGGTTAGCAATCAGCCCCAGCATTTT. Protein product: CASSDSRRVSNQPQHF. The chain combines TRBV25-1 with TRBJ1-5; unclear D gene. V dropped 3 bases and J dropped 0 bases, with 12 bases sitting between them. This CDR3 spans 16 amino acids. Germline lookup yields CDR1 MGHDK and CDR2 SYGVNS.

The chain employs TRBV6-1 and TRBJ1-1; 8 nucleotides align to TRBD1. This CDR3 has 14 amino acids. Germline lookup yields CDR1 MNHNS and CDR2 SASEGT. J lost 1 base, V lost 5 bases, and 3 bases had no gene match. CDR3 loop: CASSYGTGNTEAFF. The CDR3 bases are TGTGCCAGCAGTTATGGGACAGGGAACACTGAAGCTTTCTTT.

The V gene is TRBV7-2, the J gene TRBJ2-6, with no clear D. V lost 3 bases, J lost 2 bases, and 11 bases lay in between. The CDR3 is 16 residues long. Germline assignment: CDR1 SGHTA and CDR2 FQGNSA. The CDR3 coding sequence is TGTGCCAGCAGCTTCTTTGTCACCCCTGGGGCCAACGTCCTGACTTTC. It encodes CASSFFVTPGANVLTF.